This TCR beta chain was obtained from a study of CD8 T cells in ankylosing spondylitis. Broader study findings: It appeared that ankylosing spondylitis blood was characterized by a TCR beta motif of fewer than 10 highly homologous variants. Peripheral blood samples showed relatively rare disease-linked clones, and these clones were CD8+.

This CDR3 is built from 13 residues. The V gene's germline CDR1 is DFQATT and CDR2 SNEGSKA (reference sequence). This clonotype was observed a single time. Antigen specificity is unknown. Researchers built TCR beta libraries using quantitative 5'-RACE with molecular barcodes. TCRdb passed the 5' RACE reads through MiXCR, listing each CDR3 protein once. The table records around 890,000 distinct CDR3 sequences, around 11% of them present only once. This TCR was sampled from a male donor with ankylosing spondylitis. The V call is TRBV20-1, the J call TRBJ2-1, with D possibly being TRBD2 (5 bases). Input material: blood, either unsorted or a sorted T cell fraction (not recorded which). CDR3 bases: TGCAGCAAACGGGATCCGCTGCACAATGAGCAGTTCTTC. Its protein product is CSKRDPLHNEQFF.